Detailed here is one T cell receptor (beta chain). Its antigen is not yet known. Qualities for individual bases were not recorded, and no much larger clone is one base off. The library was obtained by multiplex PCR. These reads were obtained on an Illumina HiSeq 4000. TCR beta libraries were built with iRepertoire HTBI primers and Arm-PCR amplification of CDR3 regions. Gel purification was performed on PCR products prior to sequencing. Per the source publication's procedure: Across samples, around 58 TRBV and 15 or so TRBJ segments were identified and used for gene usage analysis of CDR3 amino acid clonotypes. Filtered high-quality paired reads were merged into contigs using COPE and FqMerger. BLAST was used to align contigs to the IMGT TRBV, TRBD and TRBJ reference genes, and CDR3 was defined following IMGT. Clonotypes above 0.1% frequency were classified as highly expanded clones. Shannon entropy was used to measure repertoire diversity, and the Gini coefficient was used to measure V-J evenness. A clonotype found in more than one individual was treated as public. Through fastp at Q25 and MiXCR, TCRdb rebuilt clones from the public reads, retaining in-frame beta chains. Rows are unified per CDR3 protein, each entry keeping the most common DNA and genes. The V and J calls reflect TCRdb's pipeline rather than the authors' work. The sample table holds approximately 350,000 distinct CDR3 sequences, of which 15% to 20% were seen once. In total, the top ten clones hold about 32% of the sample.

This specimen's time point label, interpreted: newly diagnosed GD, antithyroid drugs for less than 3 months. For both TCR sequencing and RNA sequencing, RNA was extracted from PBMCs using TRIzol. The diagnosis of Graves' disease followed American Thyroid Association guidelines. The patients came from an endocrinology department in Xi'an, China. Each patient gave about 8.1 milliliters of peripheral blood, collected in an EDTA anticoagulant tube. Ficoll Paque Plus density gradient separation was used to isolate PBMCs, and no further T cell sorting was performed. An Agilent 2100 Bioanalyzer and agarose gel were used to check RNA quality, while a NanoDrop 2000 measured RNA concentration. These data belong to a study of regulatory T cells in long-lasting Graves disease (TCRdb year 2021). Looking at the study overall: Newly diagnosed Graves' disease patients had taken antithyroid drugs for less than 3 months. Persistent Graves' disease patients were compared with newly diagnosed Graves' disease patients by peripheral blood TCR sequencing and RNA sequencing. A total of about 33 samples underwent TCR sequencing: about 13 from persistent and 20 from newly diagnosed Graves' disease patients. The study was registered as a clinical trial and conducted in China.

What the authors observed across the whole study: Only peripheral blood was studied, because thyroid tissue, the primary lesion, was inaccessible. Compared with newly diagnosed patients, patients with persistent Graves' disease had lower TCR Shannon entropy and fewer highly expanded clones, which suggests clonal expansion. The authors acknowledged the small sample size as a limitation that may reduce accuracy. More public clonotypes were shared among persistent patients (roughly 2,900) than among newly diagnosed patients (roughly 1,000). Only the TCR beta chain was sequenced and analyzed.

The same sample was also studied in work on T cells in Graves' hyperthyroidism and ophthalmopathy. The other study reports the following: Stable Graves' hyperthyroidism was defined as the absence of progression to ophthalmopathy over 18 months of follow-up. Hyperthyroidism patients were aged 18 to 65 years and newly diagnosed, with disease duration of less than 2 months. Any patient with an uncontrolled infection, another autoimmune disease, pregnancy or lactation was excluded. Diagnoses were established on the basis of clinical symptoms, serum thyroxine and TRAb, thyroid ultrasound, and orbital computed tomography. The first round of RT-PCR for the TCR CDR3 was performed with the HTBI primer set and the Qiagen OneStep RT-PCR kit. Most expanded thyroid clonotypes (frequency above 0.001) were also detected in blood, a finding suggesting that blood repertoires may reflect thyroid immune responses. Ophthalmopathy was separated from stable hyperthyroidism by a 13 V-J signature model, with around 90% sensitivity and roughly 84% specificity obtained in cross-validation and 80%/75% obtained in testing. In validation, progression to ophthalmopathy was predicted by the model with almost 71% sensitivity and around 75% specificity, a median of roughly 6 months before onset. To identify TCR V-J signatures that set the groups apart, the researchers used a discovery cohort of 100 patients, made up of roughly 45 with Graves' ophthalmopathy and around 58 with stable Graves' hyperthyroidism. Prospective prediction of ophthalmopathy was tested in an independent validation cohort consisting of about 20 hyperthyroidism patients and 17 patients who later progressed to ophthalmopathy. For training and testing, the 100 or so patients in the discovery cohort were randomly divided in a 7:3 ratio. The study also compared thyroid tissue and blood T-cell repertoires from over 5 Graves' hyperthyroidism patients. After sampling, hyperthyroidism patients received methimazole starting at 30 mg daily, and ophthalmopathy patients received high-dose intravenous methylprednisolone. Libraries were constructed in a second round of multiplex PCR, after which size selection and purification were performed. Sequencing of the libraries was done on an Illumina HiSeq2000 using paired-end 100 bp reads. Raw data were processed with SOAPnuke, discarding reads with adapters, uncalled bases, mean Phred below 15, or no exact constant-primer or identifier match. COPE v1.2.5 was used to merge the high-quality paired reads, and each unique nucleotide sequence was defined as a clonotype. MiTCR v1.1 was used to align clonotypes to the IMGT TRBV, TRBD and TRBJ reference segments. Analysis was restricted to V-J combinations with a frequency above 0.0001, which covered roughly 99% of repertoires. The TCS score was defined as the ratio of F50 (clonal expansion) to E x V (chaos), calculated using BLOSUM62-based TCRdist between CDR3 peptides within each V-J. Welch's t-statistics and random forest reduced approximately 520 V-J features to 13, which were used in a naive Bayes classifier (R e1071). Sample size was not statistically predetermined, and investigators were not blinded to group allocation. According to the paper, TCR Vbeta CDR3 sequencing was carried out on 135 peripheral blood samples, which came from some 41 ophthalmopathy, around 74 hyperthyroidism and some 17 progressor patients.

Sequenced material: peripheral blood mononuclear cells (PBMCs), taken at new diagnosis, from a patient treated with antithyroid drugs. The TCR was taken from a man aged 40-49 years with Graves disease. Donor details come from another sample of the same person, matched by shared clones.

CDR3 region: CASRPAGAASPLHF. The sequenced DNA is TGTGCCAGCAGGCCAGCAGGGGCAGCTTCACCCCTCCACTTT. This chain joins TRBV27 to TRBJ1-6; TRBD1 is perhaps the D gene, given 6 matching bases. The germline V gene (reference sequence) supplies CDR1 MNHEY and CDR2 SMNVEV. From cysteine to phenylalanine, the CDR3 is 14 amino acids long. The DNA shown is the 42-base CDR3, in frame from base 1. A distance of 15 bases separates the germline ends of V and J, which lose 6 bases and 9 bases respectively.